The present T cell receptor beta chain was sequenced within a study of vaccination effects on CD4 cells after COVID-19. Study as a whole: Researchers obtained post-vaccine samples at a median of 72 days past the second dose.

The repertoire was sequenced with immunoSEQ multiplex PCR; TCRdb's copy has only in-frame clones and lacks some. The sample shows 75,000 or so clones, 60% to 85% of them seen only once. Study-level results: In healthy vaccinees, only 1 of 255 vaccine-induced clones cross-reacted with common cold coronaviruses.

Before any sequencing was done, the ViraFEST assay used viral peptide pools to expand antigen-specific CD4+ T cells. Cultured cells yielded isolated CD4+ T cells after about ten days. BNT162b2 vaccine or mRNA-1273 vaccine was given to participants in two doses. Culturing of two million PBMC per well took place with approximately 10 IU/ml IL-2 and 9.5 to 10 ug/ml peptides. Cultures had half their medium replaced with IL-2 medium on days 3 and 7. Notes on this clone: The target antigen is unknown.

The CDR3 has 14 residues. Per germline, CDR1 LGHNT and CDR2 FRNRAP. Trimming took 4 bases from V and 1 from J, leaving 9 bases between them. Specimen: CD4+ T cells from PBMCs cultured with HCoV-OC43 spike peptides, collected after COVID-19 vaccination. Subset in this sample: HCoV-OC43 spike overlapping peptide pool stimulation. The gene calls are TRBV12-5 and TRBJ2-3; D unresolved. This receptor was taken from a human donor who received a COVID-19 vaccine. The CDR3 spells CASGSLSGTDTQYF. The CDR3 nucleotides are TGTGCTAGTGGTTCCCTCTCTGGCACAGATACGCAGTATTTT.